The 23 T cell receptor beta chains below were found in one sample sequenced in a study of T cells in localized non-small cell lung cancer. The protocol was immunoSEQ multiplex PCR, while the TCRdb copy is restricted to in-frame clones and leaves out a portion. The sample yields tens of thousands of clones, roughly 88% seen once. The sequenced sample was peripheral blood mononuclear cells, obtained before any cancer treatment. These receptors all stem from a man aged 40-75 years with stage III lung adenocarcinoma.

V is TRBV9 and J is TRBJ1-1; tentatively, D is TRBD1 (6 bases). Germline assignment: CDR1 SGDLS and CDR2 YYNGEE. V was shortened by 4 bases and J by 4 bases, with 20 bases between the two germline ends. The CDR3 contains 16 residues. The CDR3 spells CASSPIGSGVSTEAFF. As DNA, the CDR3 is TGTGCCAGCAGCCCAATCGGGTCAGGGGTAAGCACTGAAGCTTTCTTT. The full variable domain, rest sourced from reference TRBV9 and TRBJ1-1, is DSGVTQTPKHLITATGQRVTLRCSPRSGDLSVYWYQQSLDQGLQFLIQYYNGEERAKGNILERFSAQQFPDLHSELNLSSLELGDSALYFCASSPIGSGVSTEAFFGQGTRLTVV.

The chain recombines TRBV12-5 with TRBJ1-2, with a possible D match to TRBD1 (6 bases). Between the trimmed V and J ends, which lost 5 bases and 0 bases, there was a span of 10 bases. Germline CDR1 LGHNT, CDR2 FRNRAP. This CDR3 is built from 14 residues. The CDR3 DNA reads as TGTGCTAGTGGTGCGGACAGCTCTAACTATGGCTACACCTTC. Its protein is CASGADSSNYGYTF.

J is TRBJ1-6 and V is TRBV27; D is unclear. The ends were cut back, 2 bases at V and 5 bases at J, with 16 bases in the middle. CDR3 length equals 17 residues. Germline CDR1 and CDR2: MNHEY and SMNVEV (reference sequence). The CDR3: CASSLLGSLGNNSPLHF. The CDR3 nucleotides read TGTGCCAGCAGTTTACTCGGGAGTCTGGGGAATAATTCACCCCTCCACTTT.

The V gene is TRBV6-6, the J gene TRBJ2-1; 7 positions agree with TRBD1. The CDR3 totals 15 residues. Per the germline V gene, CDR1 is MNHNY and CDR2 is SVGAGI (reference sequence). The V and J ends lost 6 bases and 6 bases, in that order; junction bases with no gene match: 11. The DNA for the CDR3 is TGTGCCAGCAGATACCGGGACAGTGACCCCAATGAGCAGTTCTTC. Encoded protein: CASRYRDSDPNEQFF.

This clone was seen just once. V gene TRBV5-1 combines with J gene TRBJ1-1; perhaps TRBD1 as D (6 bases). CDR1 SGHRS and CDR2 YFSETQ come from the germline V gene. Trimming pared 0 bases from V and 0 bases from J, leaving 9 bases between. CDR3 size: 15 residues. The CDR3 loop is CASSLVQGLNTEAFF. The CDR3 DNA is TGCGCCAGCAGCTTGGTCCAGGGGCTGAACACTGAAGCTTTCTTT.

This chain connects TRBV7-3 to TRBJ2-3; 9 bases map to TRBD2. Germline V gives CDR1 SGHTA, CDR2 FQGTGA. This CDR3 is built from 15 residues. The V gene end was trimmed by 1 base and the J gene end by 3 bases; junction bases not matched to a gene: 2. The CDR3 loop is CASSLKAGGTDTQYF. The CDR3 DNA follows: TGTGCCAGCAGCTTAAAAGCGGGGGGTACAGATACGCAGTATTTT.

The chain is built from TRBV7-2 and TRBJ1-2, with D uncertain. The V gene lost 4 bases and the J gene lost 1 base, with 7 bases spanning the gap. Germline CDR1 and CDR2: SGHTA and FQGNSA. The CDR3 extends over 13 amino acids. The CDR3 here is CASSSQFNYGYTF. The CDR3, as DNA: TGTGCCAGCAGCTCACAGTTTAACTATGGCTACACCTTC.

The CDR3 region has the DNA TGTGCCAGCAGCTTAGACACGGTGACCCCCGTTCAGTACTTC. It yields the protein CASSLDTVTPVQYF. The chain employs TRBV11-3 and TRBJ2-4; D is ambiguous. The germline V gene encodes CDR1 SGHNT and CDR2 YENEEA. The CDR3 has 14 amino acids. Trimming shortened V by 0 bases and J by 11 bases, and 14 bases separated the two germline ends.

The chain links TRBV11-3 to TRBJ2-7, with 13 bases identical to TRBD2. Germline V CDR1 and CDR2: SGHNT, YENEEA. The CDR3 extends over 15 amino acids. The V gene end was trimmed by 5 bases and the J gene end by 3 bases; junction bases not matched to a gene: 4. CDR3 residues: CASSGTSGAIYEQYF. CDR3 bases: TGTGCCAGCAGCGGGACTAGCGGGGCTATCTACGAGCAGTACTTC.

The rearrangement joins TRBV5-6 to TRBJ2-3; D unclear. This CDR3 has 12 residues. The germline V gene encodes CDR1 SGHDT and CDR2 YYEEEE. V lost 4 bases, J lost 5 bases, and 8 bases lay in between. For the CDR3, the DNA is TGTGCCAGCAGCCAACAAGGAGATACGCAGTATTTT. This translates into CASSQQGDTQYF. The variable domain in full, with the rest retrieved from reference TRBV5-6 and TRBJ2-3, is DAGVTQSPTHLIKTRGQQVTLRCSPKSGHDTVSWYQQALGQGPQFIFQYYEEEERQRGNFPDRFSGHQFPNYSSELNVNALLLGDSALYLCASSQQGDTQYFGPGTRLTVL.

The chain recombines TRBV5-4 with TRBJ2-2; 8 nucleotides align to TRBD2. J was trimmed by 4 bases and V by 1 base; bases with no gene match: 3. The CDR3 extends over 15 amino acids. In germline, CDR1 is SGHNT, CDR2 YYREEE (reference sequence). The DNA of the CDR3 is TGTGCCAGCAGCTTGACTAGCGGACTCACCGGGGAGCTGTTTTTT. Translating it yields CASSLTSGLTGELFF.

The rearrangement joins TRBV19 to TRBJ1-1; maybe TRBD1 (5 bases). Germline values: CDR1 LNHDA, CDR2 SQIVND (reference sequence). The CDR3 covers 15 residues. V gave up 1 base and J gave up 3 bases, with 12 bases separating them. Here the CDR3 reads CASSIGRGSDTEAFF. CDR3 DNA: TGTGCCAGTAGTATAGGAAGGGGTTCGGACACTGAAGCTTTCTTT.

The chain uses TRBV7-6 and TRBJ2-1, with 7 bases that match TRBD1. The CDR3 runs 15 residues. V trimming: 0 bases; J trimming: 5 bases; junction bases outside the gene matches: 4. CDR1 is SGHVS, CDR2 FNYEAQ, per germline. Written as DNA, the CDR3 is TGTGCCAGCAGCTTAGCTGGGACAGCAGACAATGAGCAGTTCTTC. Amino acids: CASSLAGTADNEQFF.

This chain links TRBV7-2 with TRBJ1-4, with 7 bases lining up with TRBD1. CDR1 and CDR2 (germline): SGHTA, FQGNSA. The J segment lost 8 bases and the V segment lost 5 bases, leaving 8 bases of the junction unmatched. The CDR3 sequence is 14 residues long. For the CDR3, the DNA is TGTGCCAGCAGCCACGGACAGGCTCAGGAAAAACTGTTTTTT. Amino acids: CASSHGQAQEKLFF.

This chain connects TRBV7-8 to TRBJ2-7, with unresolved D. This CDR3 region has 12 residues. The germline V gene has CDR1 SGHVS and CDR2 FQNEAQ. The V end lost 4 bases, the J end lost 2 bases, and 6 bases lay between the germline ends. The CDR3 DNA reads TGTGCCAGCAGCTCCTGGCCCTACGAGCAGTACTTC. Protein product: CASSSWPYEQYF.

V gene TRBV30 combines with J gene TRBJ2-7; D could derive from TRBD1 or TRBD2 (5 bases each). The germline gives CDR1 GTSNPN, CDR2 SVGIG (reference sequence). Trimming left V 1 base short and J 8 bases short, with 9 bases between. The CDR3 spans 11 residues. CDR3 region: CAWSEPGQQYF. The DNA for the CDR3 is TGTGCCTGGAGTGAACCGGGACAGCAGTACTTC.

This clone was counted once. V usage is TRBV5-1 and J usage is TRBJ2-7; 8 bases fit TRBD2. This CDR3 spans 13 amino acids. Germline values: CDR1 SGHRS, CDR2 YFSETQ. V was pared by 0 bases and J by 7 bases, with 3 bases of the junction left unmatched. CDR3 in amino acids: CASSLGLAREQYF. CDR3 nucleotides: TGCGCCAGCAGCTTGGGACTAGCGAGGGAGCAGTACTTC.

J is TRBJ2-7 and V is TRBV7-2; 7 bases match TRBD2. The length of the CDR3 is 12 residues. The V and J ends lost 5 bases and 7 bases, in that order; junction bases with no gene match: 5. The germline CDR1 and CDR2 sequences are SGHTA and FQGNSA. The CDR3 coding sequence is TGTGCCAGCAGCAACCTCGGGAGGGAGCAGTACTTC. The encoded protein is CASSNLGREQYF.

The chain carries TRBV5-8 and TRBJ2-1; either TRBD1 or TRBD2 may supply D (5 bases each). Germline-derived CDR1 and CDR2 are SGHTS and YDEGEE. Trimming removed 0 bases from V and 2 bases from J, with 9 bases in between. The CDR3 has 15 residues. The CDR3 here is CASSLGRDPYNEQFF. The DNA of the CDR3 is TGTGCCAGCAGCTTGGGTCGGGACCCCTACAATGAGCAGTTCTTC.

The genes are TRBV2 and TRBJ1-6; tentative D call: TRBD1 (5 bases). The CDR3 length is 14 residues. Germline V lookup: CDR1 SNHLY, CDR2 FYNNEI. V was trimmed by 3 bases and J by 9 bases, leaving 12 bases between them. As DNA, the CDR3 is TGTGCCAGCAGTGAGAGGGAGAGGGGTTCACCCCTCCACTTT. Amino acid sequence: CASSERERGSPLHF.

The CDR3 region is CASSLDRGNTDTQYF. CDR3 sequence (DNA): TGTGCCAGCAGCTTGGATCGGGGGAACACAGATACGCAGTATTTT. The rearrangement links TRBV5-4 to TRBJ2-3, with D perhaps TRBD2 (6 bases). The CDR3 extends over 15 amino acids. The germline V gene encodes CDR1 SGHNT and CDR2 YYREEE (reference sequence). V lost 0 bases to trimming and J lost 2 bases, with 10 bases between them.

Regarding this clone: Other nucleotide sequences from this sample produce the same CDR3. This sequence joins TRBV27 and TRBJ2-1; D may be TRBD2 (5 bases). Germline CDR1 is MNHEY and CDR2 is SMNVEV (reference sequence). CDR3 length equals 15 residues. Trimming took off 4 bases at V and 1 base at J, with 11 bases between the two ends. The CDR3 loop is CASSSRTGSYNEQFF. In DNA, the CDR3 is TGTGCCAGCAGTTCCCGGACGGGGTCCTACAATGAGCAGTTCTTC.

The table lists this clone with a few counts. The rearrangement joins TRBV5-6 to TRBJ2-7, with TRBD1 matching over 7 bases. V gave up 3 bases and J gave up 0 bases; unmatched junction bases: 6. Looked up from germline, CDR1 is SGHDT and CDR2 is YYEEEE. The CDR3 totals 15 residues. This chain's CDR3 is CASSSLGQSSYEQYF. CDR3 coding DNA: TGTGCCAGCAGCTCCTTGGGACAGAGCTCCTACGAGCAGTACTTC.